The subject of this entry is one TCR beta chain. As yet, its antigen is unknown. The study reverse transcribed the entire isolated RNA, so it sequenced expressed TCRB transcripts. Measured with immunoSEQ multiplex PCR; TCRdb has only the in-frame clones, and not every one. The data contain 50,000 to 65,000 clones, roughly 41% of them singletons. These data belong to a study of beta chain features in type 1 diabetes. Study background: There were about 110,000,000 sorted cells examined across all samples. Findings of the study overall: Shortening of TCRB CDR3s, moderate but significant, appeared in all four CD4+ subsets of Type 1 diabetes patients. The similarity of naive, central memory and Treg TCRB repertoires appeared greater among patients than among healthy donors.

The CDR3 loop spans 14 amino acids. V lost 1 base to trimming and J lost 13 bases; unmatched junction nucleotides: 9. CDR1 and CDR2 (germline): SNHLY, FYNNEI. The TCR sequence derives from a man aged 25-45 years with type 1 diabetes. The J gene is TRBJ1-4, the V gene TRBV2, with TRBD1 matching over 7 bases. The sequenced sample was Tregs from blood. For the CDR3, the DNA is TGTGCCAGCAGTGAAGTTGGGACAGTGAAAGGACTGTTTTTT. Its translation: CASSEVGTVKGLFF.